This T cell receptor beta chain was found in a study of blood T cell repertoires in COVID-19. V shed 3 bases and J shed 4 bases, with 18 bases lying between them. The CDR3 covers 16 residues. Germline lookup yields CDR1 MNHNS and CDR2 SASEGT. Sequencing used immunoSEQ multiplex PCR; TCRdb keeps in-frame clones, though not all of them. There are approximately 140,000 clones in the sample; about nine tenths occur only once, and about 2.5% lies in the top ten. Sequenced sample: peripheral blood. This sequence originates from a human donor in a cohort sampled during active COVID-19. This chain connects TRBV6-1 to TRBJ1-1; D not certain. CDR3 DNA sequence: TGTGCCAGCAGTGACAGGCCTACCATGCGGGGCACTGAAGCTTTCTTT. Translating it yields CASSDRPTMRGTEAFF.